This TCR beta chain was observed in a study of shared clonotypes between healthy human individuals. General observations from the study: Naive CD4 clonotypes were shared across several donors at roughly 5%. It was the few donors that limited the genetic and exposure-history diversity represented.

Turning to this clone: The antigen remains unidentified.

The CDR3 has 14 amino acids. Germline CDR1 is MDHEN and CDR2 is SYDVKM. V trimming: 5 bases; J trimming: 15 bases; junction bases outside the gene matches: 7. The protocol was immunoSEQ multiplex PCR, while the TCRdb copy is restricted to in-frame clones and leaves out a portion. Among some 2.4 million clones listed, 93% were seen once. The chain is built from TRBV28 and TRBJ2-1; 16 bases align to TRBD2. The specimen was naive CD4+ T cells from PBMCs. Subset indicated: CD45RA+ positively selected. The source of this sequence is a man younger than 35 in good health. Some clones in this sample may be carry-over from other donors' samples. In DNA form, the CDR3 reads TGTGCCAGCAGTCCTGGGACTAGCGGGAGGGGGGGGTTCTTC. The encoded protein is CASSPGTSGRGGFF.